This T cell receptor (beta chain) was obtained from a study of blood T cell repertoires in COVID-19. Background on the study: Collection of acute and convalescent COVID-19 samples took place in the United States, Italy and Spain. From T cells, B-cell-depleted T cells, or PBMCs came the material, which was cDNA or gDNA.

Per the original data handling: Amplifying reference gene primers gave estimates of nucleated cell counts. Sequencing was performed with immunoSEQ multiplex PCR; in TCRdb, only in-frame clones are kept and a portion is missing. D and trimming were read from the DNA, whereas the V and J calls and clone size are those reported in that table. The repertoire holds about 90,000 clones, 70% to 90% seen once, with approximately 12% in the top ten. This TCR derives from a woman in her 70s with active or convalescent COVID-19. The sequenced sample was peripheral blood.

The CDR3: CSVGEGAETQYF. CDR3 bases: TGCAGCGTTGGAGAGGGGGCCGAGACCCAGTACTTC. This rearrangement joins TRBV29-1 to TRBJ2-5; 7 positions match TRBD1. V shed 4 bases and J 5 bases; nucleotides not matched to a gene: 4. Germline CDR1 is SQVTM and CDR2 is ANQGSEA. This CDR3 spans 12 amino acids.